The 19 T cell receptor beta chains below were found in one sample sequenced in a study of blood T cell repertoires in COVID-19. Method: immunoSEQ multiplex PCR; TCRdb's copy keeps in-frame clones and lacks some. The sample holds over 300,000 clones, 86% seen once. Sequencing used peripheral blood. The source is a woman aged 50 to 60 with acute or convalescent COVID-19.

This sequence joins TRBV27 and TRBJ2-7; weak D call: TRBD2 (5 bases). Germline V CDR1 and CDR2: MNHEY, SMNVEV (reference sequence). Deletions cut 3 bases from V and 2 bases from J, with 23 bases between. This CDR3 spans 18 amino acids. CDR3 region: CASSLWSPGNLSPYEQYF. Here the CDR3 DNA reads TGTGCCAGCAGTTTGTGGAGCCCGGGAAACCTATCGCCCTACGAGCAGTACTTC.

This rearrangement joins TRBV5-1 to TRBJ1-5, with D maybe TRBD1 (6 bases). CDR1 is SGHRS and CDR2 is YFSETQ in the germline V gene. V dropped 0 bases and J dropped 2 bases, with 6 bases sitting between them. The CDR3 is 14 amino acids. The CDR3 coding sequence is TGCGCCAGCAGCTTGGGGACAGGCAATCAGCCCCAGCATTTT. Amino acid sequence: CASSLGTGNQPQHF.

The chain has TRBV6-6 and TRBJ2-5; D not certain. V was pared by 4 bases and J by 3 bases, with 12 bases between. Germline CDR1 MNHNY, CDR2 SVGAGI (reference sequence). The CDR3 has 14 amino acids. The CDR3: CASSSKEKKETQYF. The CDR3 DNA follows: TGTGCCAGCAGTTCCAAGGAGAAAAAAGAGACCCAGTACTTC.

This rearrangement joins TRBV6-6 to TRBJ2-1, with D maybe TRBD2 (5 bases). V lost 5 bases and J 7 bases, leaving 9 bases between the germline ends. This CDR3 region has 12 residues. The V gene's germline CDR1 is MNHNY and CDR2 SVGAGI (reference sequence). The CDR3 sequence: CASSDRGNEQFF. The CDR3 bases are TGTGCCAGCAGTGACCGGGGTAATGAGCAGTTCTTC.

This chain links TRBV4-3 with TRBJ1-1; possible D gene TRBD1, 5 bases. The CDR3 runs to 13 residues. Per the germline V gene, CDR1 is LGHNA and CDR2 is YSLEER. V gave up 2 bases and J gave up 4 bases, with 8 bases separating them. The CDR3 region has the DNA TGCGCCAGCAGCCAAAAAAGGGGCACTGAAGCTTTCTTT. This encodes CASSQKRGTEAFF.

The V and J genes are TRBV7-3 and TRBJ1-3; D not certain. CDR3 length: 16 amino acids. Trimming cost V 0 bases and J 1 base, with 10 bases left between them. The germline CDR1 and CDR2 sequences are SGHTA and FQGTGA. CDR3 region: CASSLTGGGSGNTIYF. CDR3 nucleotide sequence: TGTGCCAGCAGCTTAACTGGAGGCGGGTCTGGAAACACCATATATTTT.

J is TRBJ2-3 and V is TRBV2, with 12 bases that match TRBD2. The germline V gene has CDR1 SNHLY and CDR2 FYNNEI. V shed 5 bases and J 1 base; nucleotides not matched to a gene: 1. This CDR3 is built from 15 residues. The CDR3 region has the DNA TGTGCCAGCAGTCGGACTAGCGGGGGCACAGATACGCAGTATTTT. Translation: CASSRTSGGTDTQYF.

The chain combines TRBV11-2 with TRBJ2-4, with 8 positions matching TRBD1. The J segment lost 3 bases and the V segment lost 2 bases, leaving 3 bases of the junction unmatched. CDR3 size: 15 residues. Germline V gene lookup returns CDR1 SGHAT and CDR2 FQNNGV. CDR3 nucleotides: TGTGCCAGCAGCTTACAGGGGGCAGGCAAAAACATTCAGTACTTC. It yields the protein CASSLQGAGKNIQYF.

This clone showed up just once. J is TRBJ2-1 and V is TRBV5-1; TRBD2 aligns across 9 bases. The CDR3 has 20 residues. The trim removed 4 bases at V and 6 bases at J, leaving 23 bases unmatched. Germline assignment: CDR1 SGHRS and CDR2 YFSETQ. Here the CDR3 reads CASSPYPAGGVGGRGNEQFF. The DNA of the CDR3 is TGCGCCAGCAGCCCATACCCAGCGGGAGGAGTTGGGGGTCGGGGCAATGAGCAGTTCTTC. Together with reference TRBV5-1 and TRBJ2-1, the CDR3 gives the full variable domain: KAGVTQTPRYLIKTRGQQVTLSCSPISGHRSVSWYQQTPGQGLQFLFEYFSETQRNKGNFPGRFSGRQFSNSRSEMNVSTLELGDSALYLCASSPYPAGGVGGRGNEQFFGPGTRLTVL.

This clone was detected a few times. J is TRBJ1-5 and V is TRBV7-2; D unresolved. CDR1 is SGHTA, CDR2 FQGNSA, per germline. V was cut by 4 bases and J by 6 bases, with 13 bases left in between. The length of the CDR3 is 14 residues. CDR3 sequence (DNA): TGTGCCAGCAGCTCAGAGGCTCGGCGTCAGCCCCAGCATTTT. It yields the protein CASSSEARRQPQHF. Using reference TRBV7-2 and TRBJ1-5 for the parts outside the CDR3, the full variable domain is GAGVSQSPSNKVTEKGKDVELRCDPISGHTALYWYRQSLGQGLEFLIYFQGNSAPDKSGLPSDRFSAERTGGSVSTLTIQRTQQEDSAVYLCASSSEARRQPQHFGDGTRLSIL.

The chain employs TRBV7-8 and TRBJ2-1; 13 bases fit TRBD2. With 1 base clipped from V and 8 bases from J, the junction kept 5 bases outside the gene matches. CDR1 SGHVS and CDR2 FQNEAQ come from the germline V gene. This CDR3 region has 16 residues. CDR3 amino acids: CASSLGLAGGIDEQFF. The CDR3 DNA reads TGTGCCAGCAGCTTAGGACTAGCGGGAGGAATCGATGAGCAGTTCTTC.

The J gene is TRBJ2-1, the V gene TRBV19, with 10 nucleotides matching TRBD1. V was pared by 5 bases and J by 8 bases, with 9 bases of the junction left unmatched. The CDR3 has 15 amino acids. CDR1 and CDR2 (germline): LNHDA, SQIVND (reference sequence). In nucleotides, the CDR3 is TGTGCCAGTAGTGGACGGGACAGGGGTGTTGATGAGCAGTTCTTC. Amino acid sequence: CASSGRDRGVDEQFF.

J is TRBJ2-7 and V is TRBV11-3, with a possible D match to TRBD2 (5 bases). V was trimmed by 1 base and J by 4 bases, leaving 8 bases between them. Germline V CDR1 and CDR2: SGHNT, YENEEA. The CDR3 length is 13 residues. CDR3 bases: TGTGCCAGCAGCTTAGGACTACAGTACGAGCAGTACTTC. It is translated as CASSLGLQYEQYF. The whole variable domain, filled in from reference TRBV11-3 and TRBJ2-7, reads EAGVVQSPRYKIIEKKQPVAFWCNPISGHNTLYWYLQNLGQGPELLIRYENEEAVDDSQLPKDRFSAERLKGVDSTLKIQPAELGDSAVYLCASSLGLQYEQYFGPGTRLTVT.

This chain connects TRBV24-1 to TRBJ2-3; D may be TRBD1 (6 bases). This CDR3 comprises 15 residues. The V end was cut by 4 bases, the J end by 4 bases, with 14 bases between. Germline values: CDR1 KGHDR, CDR2 SFDVKD. In nucleotides, the CDR3 is TGTGCCACCAGTGACCTGTTCAGGGGAGCAGATACGCAGTATTTT. Encoded protein: CATSDLFRGADTQYF.

V usage is TRBV2 and J usage is TRBJ1-4, with D unclear. CDR3 size: 15 residues. The V and J ends lost 2 bases and 5 bases respectively, with 12 bases between them. CDR1 is SNHLY, CDR2 FYNNEI, per germline. CDR3 sequence (DNA): TGTGCCAGCAGTGAATCGGGGTTCCCAAATGAAAAACTGTTTTTT. It specifies CASSESGFPNEKLFF.

V gene TRBV10-1 combines with J gene TRBJ2-7; TRBD2 might be the D (6 bases). The CDR3 covers 12 residues. CDR1 and CDR2 from the germline V gene are WNHNN and SYGVQD (reference sequence). V lost 8 bases and J 9 bases, leaving 17 bases between the germline ends. The CDR3 DNA reads as TGCGCCAGCTCCCACGCGGGGAGGAGGCAGTACTTC. It yields the protein CASSHAGRRQYF.

V is TRBV9 and J is TRBJ2-2; TRBD1 agrees at 8 bases. This CDR3 region has 15 residues. Germline V gene lookup returns CDR1 SGDLS and CDR2 YYNGEE. V lost 4 bases to trimming and J lost 6 bases; unmatched junction nucleotides: 8. The CDR3 sequence is CASSQGQVQAGELFF. The CDR3 DNA follows: TGTGCCAGCAGCCAGGGACAGGTCCAAGCCGGGGAGCTGTTTTTT.

Only one count was recorded for this clone. This chain connects TRBV6-5 to TRBJ2-1, with 9 bases aligning to TRBD2. Germline V gene data show CDR1 as MNHEY and CDR2 as SVGAGI. The CDR3 is made up of 15 amino acids. The J segment lost 3 bases and the V segment lost 8 bases, leaving 8 bases of the junction unmatched. The CDR3 DNA reads TGTGCCAGCCGCGGGGGTAGCGGGAGCTACAATGAGCAGTTCTTC. Its protein product is CASRGGSGSYNEQFF.

This chain joins TRBV29-1 and TRBJ1-2; 7 nucleotides align to TRBD1. The trim removed 0 bases at V and 4 bases at J, leaving 5 bases unmatched. The V gene's germline CDR1 is SQVTM and CDR2 ANQGSEA. CDR3 length: 14 residues. CDR3 in amino acids: CSVEDRQGSYGYTF. CDR3 in DNA: TGCAGCGTTGAAGATCGACAGGGAAGCTATGGCTACACCTTC. Filled out from reference TRBV29-1 and TRBJ1-2, the complete variable domain reads SAVISQKPSRDICQRGTSLTIQCQVDSQVTMMFWYRQQPGQSLTLIATANQGSEATYESGFVIDKFPISRPNLTFSTLTVSNMSPEDSSIYLCSVEDRQGSYGYTFGSGTRLTVV.